The 22 T cell receptor beta chains reported below all come from one sample, sequenced in a study of T cell repertoires in cytomegalovirus infection. Which antigens these TCRs recognize remains unknown. TCRdb re-called the reads through MiXCR, storing one row per CDR3 protein. Among a few hundred thousand distinct CDR3 sequences, roughly 42% were seen once, and the ten largest hold roughly 50%. Sequencing was performed on cultured PBMCs, taken from culture after CMV antigen stimulation. These receptors were obtained from a human donor in good health (CMV status not recorded). Some clones in this sample may be carry-over from other donors' samples.

This clonotype occurred many times. V is TRBV7-2 and J is TRBJ2-2; the D is unclear. This CDR3 contains 14 residues. Germline V gene lookup returns CDR1 SGHTA and CDR2 FQGNSA. V was trimmed by 2 bases and J by 3 bases, leaving 7 bases between them. The chain's CDR3 is CASSLRAHTGELFF. The DNA for the CDR3 is TGTGCCAGCAGCTTACGGGCGCACACCGGGGAGCTGTTTTTT.

CDR3 bases: TGTGCCAGTAGTACCTCACAGGGTCCCTACAATGAGCAGTTCTTC. Translated, it gives CASSTSQGPYNEQFF. The chain uses TRBV19 and TRBJ2-1; TRBD1 is a possible D gene (6 bases). Deletions cut 4 bases from V and 2 bases from J, with 12 bases between. Per the germline V gene, CDR1 is LNHDA and CDR2 is SQIVND (reference sequence). The CDR3 loop spans 15 amino acids.

This sequence joins TRBV5-4 and TRBJ1-2, with TRBD1 as a possible D gene (5 bases). This CDR3 contains 13 residues. Germline V gene sequence: CDR1 SGHNT, CDR2 YYREEE (reference sequence). V shed 2 bases and J shed 13 bases, with 18 bases lying between them. This CDR3 is CASSFDGGEASTF. The CDR3 DNA reads as TGTGCCAGCAGCTTTGATGGGGGAGAGGCCTCCACCTTC.

The chain is built from TRBV6-6 and TRBJ2-5; no firm D call. Trimming shortened V by 0 bases and J by 5 bases, and 13 bases separated the two germline ends. CDR1 is MNHNY and CDR2 is SVGAGI in the germline V gene (reference sequence). The CDR3 runs to 15 residues. The CDR3 sequence: CASSYSRMGGETQYF. The CDR3, as DNA: TGTGCCAGCAGTTACTCGAGGATGGGTGGCGAGACCCAGTACTTC.

This clonotype was found many times. The chain has TRBV7-2 and TRBJ2-2; maybe TRBD2 (5 bases). CDR1 is SGHTA and CDR2 is FQGNSA in the germline V gene. V lost 5 bases, J lost 6 bases, and 13 bases lay in between. The CDR3 loop spans 14 amino acids. The CDR3 sequence: CASSPTPSSGELFF. DNA for the CDR3: TGTGCCAGCAGCCCGACCCCTAGCTCCGGGGAGCTGTTTTTT. The variable domain in full, with the rest retrieved from reference TRBV7-2 and TRBJ2-2, is GAGVSQSPSNKVTEKGKDVELRCDPISGHTALYWYRQSLGQGLEFLIYFQGNSAPDKSGLPSDRFSAERTGGSVSTLTIQRTQQEDSAVYLCASSPTPSSGELFFGEGSRLTVL.

The genes are TRBV20-1 and TRBJ2-1, with D tentatively TRBD1 (6 bases). Trimming cost V 6 bases and J 0 bases, with 15 bases left between them. CDR3 size: 15 residues. Germline CDR1 DFQATT, CDR2 SNEGSKA (reference sequence). The CDR3 DNA sequence: TGCAGTGCCACAGGGAGCCACGGCTCCTACAATGAGCAGTTCTTC. It yields the protein CSATGSHGSYNEQFF.

The table lists this clonotype with a few counts. The chain uses TRBV19 and TRBJ1-6; 10 nucleotides match TRBD1. Trimming took 5 bases from V and 9 from J; bases not matched to a gene: 10. The germline V gene has CDR1 LNHDA and CDR2 SQIVND (reference sequence). CDR3 length equals 16 residues. CDR3 sequence: CASSFGTGVVASPLHF. The DNA of the CDR3 is TGTGCCAGTAGTTTTGGGACAGGGGTTGTAGCTTCACCCCTCCACTTT. Combining the CDR3 with reference TRBV19 and TRBJ1-6 gives the whole variable domain DGGITQSPKYLFRKEGQNVTLSCEQNLNHDAMYWYRQDPGQGLRLIYYSQIVNDFQKGDIAEGYSVSREKKESFPLTVTSAQKNPTAFYLCASSFGTGVVASPLHFGNGTRLTVT.

V usage is TRBV6-1 and J usage is TRBJ1-1; 9 nucleotides match TRBD1. The CDR3 extends over 14 amino acids. The V segment lost 0 bases and the J segment 5 bases; nucleotides outside the gene matches: 1. Germline V gene lookup returns CDR1 MNHNS and CDR2 SASEGT. CDR3 in amino acids: CASSEAQGATEAFF. CDR3 in DNA: TGTGCCAGCAGTGAAGCACAGGGGGCGACTGAAGCTTTCTTT.

This clonotype was observed a handful of times. The CDR3 DNA reads as TGCAGTGCTAGATACCTACTAGGGGCCAACATTCAGTACTTC. This sequence encodes CSARYLLGANIQYF. The V and J genes are TRBV20-1 and TRBJ2-4, with D perhaps matching TRBD1 or TRBD2 (5 bases each). CDR1 is DFQATT, CDR2 SNEGSKA, per germline (reference sequence). The CDR3 runs to 14 residues. Trimming pared 2 bases from V and 7 bases from J, leaving 15 bases between.

The genes are TRBV7-4 and TRBJ2-2; possible D gene TRBD2, 5 bases. Germline CDR1 SGHVT, CDR2 SQSDAQ. The CDR3 is 13 amino acids. V was shortened by 8 bases and J by 7 bases, with 14 bases between the two germline ends. DNA for the CDR3: TGTGCCAGCGTTCGGGGAATCGACGGGGAGCTGTTTTTT. This translates into CASVRGIDGELFF.

The chain has TRBV5-5 and TRBJ2-7; D possibly corresponds to TRBD2 (5 bases). The CDR3 extends over 13 amino acids. Trimming left V 2 bases short and J 5 bases short, with 11 bases between. Per germline, CDR1 SGHKS and CDR2 YYEKEE (reference sequence). DNA of the CDR3: TGTGCCAGCAGCTTCGCGTCGGGGAACGAGCAGTACTTC. This gives the protein CASSFASGNEQYF.

This sequence joins TRBV20-1 and TRBJ2-1, with a tentative D call TRBD1 (6 bases). The germline V gene encodes CDR1 DFQATT and CDR2 SNEGSKA (reference sequence). This CDR3 comprises 14 residues. V gave up 6 bases and J gave up 7 bases, with 19 bases separating them. The CDR3 nucleotides are TGCAGTGCCCTAGGGGGAGTAGGGGAAAATGAGCAGTTCTTC. Translated, it gives CSALGGVGENEQFF.

The V call is TRBV6-6, the J call TRBJ2-1; 13 positions match TRBD2. Germline V gives CDR1 MNHNY, CDR2 SVGAGI (reference sequence). V dropped 6 bases and J dropped 9; count of bases not matched to a gene: 8. CDR3 length: 15 amino acids. CDR3 sequence (DNA): TGTGCCAGCAGCCGTACTAGCGGGGGGGCTGTTGAGCAGTTCTTC. Amino acid sequence: CASSRTSGGAVEQFF.

The rearrangement uses TRBV6-1 and TRBJ1-6; D ambiguous. Looked up from germline, CDR1 is MNHNS and CDR2 is SASEGT. With 9 bases removed from V and 7 bases from J, the gap between germline ends came to 10 bases. The length of the CDR3 is 12 residues. CDR3 DNA: TGTGCCAGTCTCCAGGCCAATTCACCCCTCCACTTT. Its protein product is CASLQANSPLHF.

The V and J genes are TRBV7-9 and TRBJ2-2; 9 bases are shared with TRBD2. The CDR3 contains 19 residues. Germline loops: CDR1 SEHNR, CDR2 FQNEAQ (reference sequence). V shed 5 bases and J 4 bases; nucleotides not matched to a gene: 17. CDR3 sequence: CASSPLFSGRVVGTGELFF. The CDR3 DNA follows: TGTGCCAGCAGCCCACTATTTAGCGGGAGAGTGGTAGGCACCGGGGAGCTGTTTTTT.

The sample holds a few counts of this clonotype. This chain links TRBV7-2 with TRBJ2-1; 7 nucleotides agree with TRBD2. Germline loops: CDR1 SGHTA, CDR2 FQGNSA. This CDR3 comprises 15 residues. J lost 3 bases, V lost 1 base, and 3 bases had no gene match. The CDR3 coding sequence is TGTGCCAGCAGCTTAGGAGGACTAGGCTACAATGAGCAGTTCTTC. Its translation: CASSLGGLGYNEQFF.

This sequence joins TRBV20-1 and TRBJ2-5, with 11 positions matching TRBD2. Losses at the gene ends were 4 bases for V and 5 bases for J; bases not matched to a gene: 9. The CDR3 is 15 amino acids. Germline V gene sequence: CDR1 DFQATT, CDR2 SNEGSKA (reference sequence). CDR3 sequence reads: CSATHLAGGRETQYF. The CDR3 nucleotides are TGCAGTGCTACGCATCTAGCGGGAGGTCGGGAGACCCAGTACTTC.

This clonotype was found a few times. This rearrangement joins TRBV10-2 to TRBJ1-2, with D maybe TRBD1 (5 bases). The CDR3 loop spans 12 amino acids. V lost 10 bases and J lost 10, with 19 bases in between. Germline CDR1 WSHSY, CDR2 SAAADI. CDR3 loop: CATRDGRLDYTF. The CDR3 region has the DNA TGCGCCACCAGGGACGGACGGCTCGACTACACCTTC.

This clonotype was detected a few times. The genes are TRBV7-7 and TRBJ2-3, with 10 bases aligning to TRBD2. The CDR3 is 16 residues long. In germline, CDR1 is SSHAT, CDR2 FNYEAQ (reference sequence). V was clipped by 3 bases and J by 6 bases; unmatched bases: 9. The CDR3 protein is CASSFAAGGPADTQYF. CDR3 in DNA: TGTGCCAGCAGCTTTGCAGCGGGGGGGCCGGCGGATACGCAGTATTTT.

V is TRBV7-6 and J is TRBJ2-1, with 7 bases lining up with TRBD2. J lost 4 bases, V lost 5 bases, and 11 bases had no gene match. The length of the CDR3 is 16 residues. Per germline, CDR1 SGHVS and CDR2 FNYEAQ. The CDR3, as DNA: TGTGCCAGCAGCCCCATGGGAGGGCCGCAATACAATGAGCAGTTCTTC. Protein: CASSPMGGPQYNEQFF.

In this sample, this clonotype turned up many times. The gene calls are TRBV7-2 and TRBJ2-3; the D is unclear. CDR3 size: 15 residues. The germline V gene encodes CDR1 SGHTA and CDR2 FQGNSA. Trimming removed 8 bases at V and 4 bases at J, with 19 bases between. The CDR3 spells CASATDPTGADTQYF. As DNA, the CDR3 is TGTGCCAGCGCCACCGACCCCACTGGGGCAGATACGCAGTATTTT.

This clonotype was found a few times. The CDR3 here is CASSSRGGEQYF. CDR3 nucleotide sequence: TGTGCCAGCAGTTCCAGGGGAGGCGAGCAGTACTTC. V and J are TRBV7-2 and TRBJ2-7; D possibly uses TRBD1 or TRBD2 (6 bases each). Germline CDR1 SGHTA, CDR2 FQGNSA. With 6 bases removed from V and 6 bases from J, the gap between germline ends came to 12 bases. The CDR3 consists of 12 residues.